The source of this TCR delta chain is a study of γδ T cells in repeated Plasmodium falciparum infection. Bulk repertoires came from Vgamma9/Vdelta2+ or Vdelta2-negative gammadelta T cells flow-sorted from PBMC. TCRdb redid clone calling on the multiplex PCR reads using CATT. The repertoire includes tens of thousands of delta-chain clones, approximately 0.96% of them detected once, and just under 10% sits in the top ten. This CDR3 has 18 amino acids. Germline CDR1 reads GEAIGNYY; CDR2 reads EKD. As concerns this clone: TCRdb's protein, taken from a much larger clone, differs from this DNA's translation at residue 16, likely owing to a read error; the protein displayed comes from the DNA.

This receptor was taken from a pool of human donors (malaria-infected and uninfected, not separated). TRDV2 is the V gene, and the J gene was not called; the table names TRDD3, a call not compared with the DNA. The source material was gamma-delta T cells from blood. CDR3 bases: TGTGCCTGTGACACCGTCGGTGGGGGATACGCATACGAAGGACCCCCGATCTTT. Translating gives CACDTVGGGYAYEGPPIF.